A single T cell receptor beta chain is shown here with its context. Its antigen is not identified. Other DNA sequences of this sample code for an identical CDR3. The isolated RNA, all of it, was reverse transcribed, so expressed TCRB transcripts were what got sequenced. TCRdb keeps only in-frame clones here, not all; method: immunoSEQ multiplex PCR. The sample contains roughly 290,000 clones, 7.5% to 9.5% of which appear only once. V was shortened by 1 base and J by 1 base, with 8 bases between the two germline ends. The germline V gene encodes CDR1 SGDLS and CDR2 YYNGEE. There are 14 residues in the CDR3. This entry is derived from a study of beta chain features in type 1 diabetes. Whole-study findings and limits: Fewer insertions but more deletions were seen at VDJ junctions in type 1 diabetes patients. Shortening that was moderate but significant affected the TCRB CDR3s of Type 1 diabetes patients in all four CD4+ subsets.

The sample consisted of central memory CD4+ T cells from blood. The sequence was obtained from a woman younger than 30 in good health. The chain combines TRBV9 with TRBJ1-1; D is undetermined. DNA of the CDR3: TGTGCCAGCAGCGTACAGGCGAGGAACACTGAAGCTTTCTTT. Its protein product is CASSVQARNTEAFF.